These 28 T cell receptor beta chains share one sample of origin, sequenced in a study of cytomegalovirus exposure and HLA in healthy donors. PCR amplification relied on 60 Vbeta primers (plus 13 Jbeta primers). Produced via immunoSEQ multiplex PCR; TCRdb's table is partial and in-frame only. The sample holds over 150,000 clones, roughly 80% seen once. Material: PBMCs. All receptors derive from a woman in her forties in good health and CMV-seronegative.

The V and J genes are TRBV5-1 and TRBJ1-5; D is uncertain. Germline assignment: CDR1 SGHRS and CDR2 YFSETQ. The ends were cut back, 0 bases at V and 8 bases at J, with 9 bases in the middle. The CDR3 runs 13 residues. The CDR3 nucleotides read TGCGCCAGCAGCTTGGATGGGGAGGAGCCCCAGCATTTT. Translating gives CASSLDGEEPQHF. The whole variable domain, filled in from reference TRBV5-1 and TRBJ1-5, reads KAGVTQTPRYLIKTRGQQVTLSCSPISGHRSVSWYQQTPGQGLQFLFEYFSETQRNKGNFPGRFSGRQFSNSRSEMNVSTLELGDSALYLCASSLDGEEPQHFGDGTRLSIL.

The V call is TRBV19, the J call TRBJ1-6; D uncertain. Germline assignment: CDR1 LNHDA and CDR2 SQIVND (reference sequence). The V gene lost 9 bases and the J gene lost 4 bases, with 10 bases spanning the gap. The CDR3 totals 13 residues. CDR3 sequence: CASSDTYNSPLHF. The CDR3 DNA reads as TGTGCCAGCTCCGACACGTATAATTCACCCCTCCACTTT.

This rearrangement joins TRBV2 to TRBJ2-1; perhaps TRBD2 as D (5 bases). The CDR3 sequence is 16 residues long. The germline V gene encodes CDR1 SNHLY and CDR2 FYNNEI. The V and J ends lost 1 base and 6 bases respectively, with 16 bases between them. DNA of the CDR3: TGTGCCAGCAGTGAAGAGAGCGGTGCGGCTGGCAATGAGCAGTTCTTC. Its translation: CASSEESGAAGNEQFF.

The chain joins TRBV2 to TRBJ1-6; 7 nucleotides match TRBD1. Germline values: CDR1 SNHLY, CDR2 FYNNEI. CDR3 length: 17 amino acids. The CDR3 DNA reads TGTGCTCGAGGTCAGGGACAGATTAGCTCCTATAATTCACCCCTCCACTTT. As protein: CARGQGQISSYNSPLHF.

The chain couples TRBV10-3 to TRBJ2-3, with a weak D call TRBD2 (6 bases). V dropped 7 bases and J dropped 3 bases, with 11 bases sitting between them. This CDR3 has 13 residues. The V gene's germline CDR1 is ENHRY and CDR2 SYGVKD. The DNA of the CDR3 is TGTGCCATCACTCGGGAGTCTACAGATACGCAGTATTTT. It codes for CAITRESTDTQYF.

The chain has TRBV29-1 and TRBJ2-5; D gene uncertain. With 7 bases removed from V and 5 bases from J, the gap between germline ends came to 14 bases. CDR3 length: 12 residues. The germline V gene encodes CDR1 SQVTM and CDR2 ANQGSEA. CDR3 residues: CSGGSPRETQYF. As DNA, the CDR3 is TGCAGCGGCGGCAGCCCCCGGGAGACCCAGTACTTC.

The CDR3 here is CASKVRGNTEAFF. CDR3 nucleotide sequence: TGTGCCAGCAAGGTTCGGGGGAACACTGAAGCTTTCTTT. The J gene is TRBJ1-1, the V gene TRBV2; D is uncertain. This CDR3 region has 13 residues. Between the trimmed V and J ends, which lost 7 bases and 1 base, there was a span of 10 bases. Germline CDR1 and CDR2: SNHLY and FYNNEI.

The V and J genes are TRBV15 and TRBJ1-1; TRBD1 is a possible D gene (5 bases). This CDR3 contains 12 residues. The germline gives CDR1 LNHNV, CDR2 YYDKDF (reference sequence). V lost 9 bases, J lost 7 bases, and 15 bases lay in between. CDR3 in amino acids: CATAQQVNEAFF. The CDR3 coding sequence is TGTGCCACAGCCCAACAGGTGAATGAAGCTTTCTTT.

V gene TRBV28 combines with J gene TRBJ1-1; the D gene is possibly TRBD1 (6 bases). This CDR3 is 14 amino acids long. The V and J ends lost 2 bases and 0 bases respectively, with 7 bases between them. Germline CDR1 and CDR2: MDHEN and SYDVKM. CDR3: CASSLGTMNTEAFF. CDR3 DNA: TGTGCCAGCAGTTTAGGGACAATGAACACTGAAGCTTTCTTT.

V is TRBV4-1 and J is TRBJ2-7; the match to TRBD1 covers 7 bases. CDR1 and CDR2 from the germline V gene are MGHRA and YSYEKL. This CDR3 comprises 16 residues. V trimming: 3 bases; J trimming: 0 bases; junction bases outside the gene matches: 8. The CDR3 DNA is TGCGCCAGCAGCCACTTAGGACAGGACGTCTCCTACGAGCAGTACTTC. It yields the protein CASSHLGQDVSYEQYF.

This clone was found a few times. The chain links TRBV28 to TRBJ1-4, with no clear D. CDR1 MDHEN and CDR2 SYDVKM come from the germline V gene. This CDR3 is built from 12 residues. The V end was cut by 6 bases, the J end by 8 bases, with 10 bases between. CDR3 DNA sequence: TGTGCCAGCAGGCCCGCGGGCGAAAAACTGTTTTTT. This codes for CASRPAGEKLFF.

This clone was observed a single time. This chain uses TRBV6-5 with TRBJ2-7, with 8 bases matching TRBD1. The CDR3 loop spans 15 amino acids. The V segment lost 9 bases and the J segment 6 bases; nucleotides outside the gene matches: 16. From germline, CDR1 is MNHEY and CDR2 SVGAGI. Here the CDR3 reads CARTMDRERYGEQYF. The CDR3 DNA reads TGTGCCAGGACGATGGACAGGGAGCGCTATGGCGAGCAGTACTTC.

This clone has more than one count but fewer than ten. This sequence joins TRBV6-5 and TRBJ1-1; possibly TRBD1 for D (6 bases). The CDR3 consists of 13 residues. Germline CDR1 and CDR2: MNHEY and SVGAGI. Trimming removed 7 bases at V and 1 base at J, with 10 bases between. CDR3 sequence: CASIQGRNTEAFF. The CDR3 DNA is TGTGCCAGCATCCAGGGGCGGAACACTGAAGCTTTCTTT.

The V and J genes are TRBV10-1 and TRBJ2-2; D gene unclear. Trimming removed 2 bases from V and 0 bases from J, with 7 bases in between. CDR3 length: 15 amino acids. Looked up from germline, CDR1 is WNHNN and CDR2 is SYGVQD (reference sequence). The CDR3 nucleotides read TGCGCCAGCAGTGAGGGCCTCGCGAACACCGGGGAGCTGTTTTTT. Amino acid sequence: CASSEGLANTGELFF.

This chain uses TRBV19 with TRBJ1-5; TRBD1 agrees at 8 bases. V dropped 5 bases and J dropped 6; count of bases not matched to a gene: 12. Germline values: CDR1 LNHDA, CDR2 SQIVND (reference sequence). There are 16 residues in the CDR3. Here the CDR3 reads CASSPGTGVFTQPQHF. Here the CDR3 DNA reads TGTGCCAGTAGTCCGGGGACAGGAGTATTCACTCAGCCCCAGCATTTT.

This clone was seen once. The chain carries TRBV7-8 and TRBJ2-7; D is possibly TRBD1 (5 bases). CDR3 length: 17 amino acids. From germline, CDR1 is SGHVS and CDR2 FQNEAQ. V was clipped by 1 base and J by 3 bases, with 19 bases between them. The CDR3 is CASSLERSAGYVYEQYF. DNA for the CDR3: TGTGCCAGCAGCTTAGAGAGGTCGGCAGGGTACGTCTACGAGCAGTACTTC.

The CDR3 region is CASSFQGDRYYGYTF. As DNA, the CDR3 is TGTGCCAGCAGCTTCCAGGGTGATAGGTACTATGGCTACACCTTC. The chain carries TRBV5-4 and TRBJ1-2, with D possibly TRBD1 on 5 matching bases. The CDR3 sequence is 15 residues long. Germline V gene lookup returns CDR1 SGHNT and CDR2 YYREEE (reference sequence). V lost 2 bases to trimming and J lost 3 bases, with 14 bases between them.

The chain combines TRBV29-1 with TRBJ2-1; no reliable D call. Deletions cut 2 bases from V and 8 bases from J, with 10 bases between. Germline V lookup: CDR1 SQVTM, CDR2 ANQGSEA. CDR3 size: 12 residues. The CDR3 sequence is CSVEYYGDEQFF. Written as DNA, the CDR3 is TGCAGCGTTGAATACTACGGCGATGAGCAGTTCTTC.

This clone came up a few times. J is TRBJ2-5 and V is TRBV19; TRBD2 matches 12 bases. The germline V gene encodes CDR1 LNHDA and CDR2 SQIVND (reference sequence). The V gene end was trimmed by 5 bases and the J gene end by 7 bases; junction bases not matched to a gene: 11. The CDR3 contains 16 residues. The CDR3 is CASSPRLAGEIGTQYF. The CDR3 coding sequence is TGTGCCAGTAGTCCCCGACTAGCGGGAGAAATAGGGACCCAGTACTTC.

The genes are TRBV5-1 and TRBJ2-7; TRBD2 aligns across 12 bases. Looked up from germline, CDR1 is SGHRS and CDR2 is YFSETQ. The ends lost 3 bases at V and 4 bases at J; junction bases unmatched: 5. The CDR3 spans 15 residues. The CDR3 protein is CASSWPLAGGYEQYF. The DNA for the CDR3 is TGCGCCAGCAGCTGGCCCCTAGCGGGAGGGTACGAGCAGTACTTC. Full variable domain (outside the CDR3, taken from reference TRBV5-1 and TRBJ2-7): KAGVTQTPRYLIKTRGQQVTLSCSPISGHRSVSWYQQTPGQGLQFLFEYFSETQRNKGNFPGRFSGRQFSNSRSEMNVSTLELGDSALYLCASSWPLAGGYEQYFGPGTRLTVT.

The V call is TRBV5-1, the J call TRBJ1-5; 8 bases line up with TRBD1. With V trimmed by 0 bases and J by 3 bases, 2 bases remained unmatched. The CDR3 has 15 residues. The V gene's germline CDR1 is SGHRS and CDR2 YFSETQ. The CDR3 region has the DNA TGCGCCAGCAGCTTGGAGACAGGGGACAATCAGCCCCAGCATTTT. This codes for CASSLETGDNQPQHF.

This CDR3 is CASSPGLGSGELFF. CDR3 nucleotide sequence: TGTGCCAGCAGCCCGGGACTAGGAAGCGGGGAGCTGTTTTTT. The chain has TRBV7-2 and TRBJ2-2; the match to TRBD2 covers 8 bases. The CDR3 runs to 14 residues. Germline values: CDR1 SGHTA, CDR2 FQGNSA. The V gene end was trimmed by 5 bases and the J gene end by 7 bases; junction bases not matched to a gene: 6.

The gene calls are TRBV2 and TRBJ2-1; 9 nucleotides line up with TRBD1. J was trimmed by 6 bases and V by 6 bases; bases with no gene match: 3. This CDR3 is 13 amino acids long. Per germline, CDR1 SNHLY and CDR2 FYNNEI. DNA for the CDR3: TGTGCCAGCAGGAGGACAGGGGCCAATGAGCAGTTCTTC. Amino acid sequence: CASRRTGANEQFF.

This clone was seen only once. The CDR3 loop reads CASRGAEEQYF. CDR3 nucleotides: TGCGCCAGCAGAGGGGCAGAAGAGCAGTACTTC. The chain recombines TRBV10-2 with TRBJ2-7; possibly TRBD1 for D (5 bases). Germline assignment: CDR1 WSHSY and CDR2 SAAADI. V lost 6 bases to trimming and J lost 7 bases, with 10 bases between them. The CDR3 runs 11 residues.

J is TRBJ2-1 and V is TRBV5-1; 8 nucleotides align to TRBD2. Germline-derived CDR1 and CDR2 are SGHRS and YFSETQ. The CDR3 is 15 amino acids. The J segment lost 9 bases and the V segment lost 3 bases, leaving 11 bases of the junction unmatched. CDR3 region: CASSWGGGYTIEQFF. The DNA of the CDR3 is TGCGCCAGCAGCTGGGGCGGGGGGTATACAATTGAGCAGTTCTTC. Full variable domain (outside the CDR3, taken from reference TRBV5-1 and TRBJ2-1): KAGVTQTPRYLIKTRGQQVTLSCSPISGHRSVSWYQQTPGQGLQFLFEYFSETQRNKGNFPGRFSGRQFSNSRSEMNVSTLELGDSALYLCASSWGGGYTIEQFFGPGTRLTVL.

V and J are TRBV5-1 and TRBJ2-2; weak D call: TRBD2 (6 bases). The V gene lost 0 bases and the J gene lost 6 bases, with 6 bases spanning the gap. Germline loops: CDR1 SGHRS, CDR2 YFSETQ. The CDR3 covers 13 residues. Written as DNA, the CDR3 is TGCGCCAGCAGCTTGGGGGAGGCCGGGGAGCTGTTTTTT. This codes for CASSLGEAGELFF.

The rearrangement uses TRBV11-3 and TRBJ2-1, with a possible D match to TRBD1 (7 bases). V gave up 5 bases and J gave up 3 bases, with 17 bases separating them. The CDR3 spans 16 residues. Germline CDR1 and CDR2: SGHNT and YENEEA. This CDR3 reads CASSRTTGRNYNEQFF. CDR3 DNA: TGTGCCAGCAGCCGTACGACAGGGAGGAACTACAATGAGCAGTTCTTC.

The chain is built from TRBV4-1 and TRBJ2-1; 13 bases are a match to TRBD2. The junction had 10 bases not matched to a gene; V was cut back by 6 bases and J by 8 bases. The length of the CDR3 is 16 residues. The germline V gene encodes CDR1 MGHRA and CDR2 YSYEKL. CDR3 sequence (DNA): TGCGCCAGCAGTCAGGGACTAGCGGGATCCCTCCATGAGCAGTTCTTC. Encoded protein: CASSQGLAGSLHEQFF.